This T cell receptor beta chain was identified during a study of blood T cell repertoires in COVID-19. About the study: From T cells, B-cell-depleted T cells, or PBMCs came the material, which was cDNA or gDNA.

This clone was counted once. The CDR3 has 15 residues. V lost 6 bases and J lost 3; bases outside the gene matches: 10. CDR1 is SGHNT, CDR2 YENEEA, per germline. Authors' analysis steps: Reference gene primer amplification yielded estimated nucleated cell counts. The assay was immunoSEQ multiplex PCR, and TCRdb's table has in-frame clones only and misses some. The V and J calls and clone size are taken from that table; D and trimming were inferred from the DNA. This sample has 300,000 to 450,000 clones, with about nine tenths found just once. Sample: PBMCs or T cells enriched from blood (not recorded which). The chain has TRBV11-3 and TRBJ1-1, with 7 bases aligning to TRBD1. The source of this sequence is a woman in her twenties or thirties who had been exposed to COVID-19. The CDR3 region is CASRVRGTGYTEAFF. The CDR3 nucleotides are TGTGCCAGCAGGGTCAGGGGGACGGGCTACACTGAAGCTTTCTTT.